There are many counts of the clone carrying this T cell receptor (beta chain). What it recognizes is unknown. V lost 2 bases and J lost 4; bases outside the gene matches: 14. The CDR3 contains 20 residues. The germline CDR1 and CDR2 sequences are SGHTA and FQGNSA. This sample was included in a study of T cell repertoires in cytomegalovirus infection. For the study at large: Both a matching HLA type and CMV infection were indicated by public TCR beta signatures.

MiXCR, run by TCRdb on the reads, gives a single entry per CDR3 protein. The sample lists around 210,000 distinct CDR3 sequences, about 5.9% seen once, with roughly 6% in the top ten. Study conclusions and caveats: People with CMV and the relevant HLA were identified by cumulative public TCR beta family frequency. CMV-specific TCR beta clonotypes restricted by HLA-C dominated the ex vivo response.

This rearrangement joins TRBV7-2 to TRBJ2-3, with 14 positions matching TRBD2. This clonotype was sampled from a human donor in good health (CMV status not recorded). Some clones in this sample may be carry-over from other donors' samples. The sample taken for sequencing was PBMCs. The CDR3 spells CASSLISGLAGVEGADTQYF. The CDR3 bases are TGTGCCAGCAGCTTAATCTCGGGACTAGCGGGGGTCGAGGGGGCAGATACGCAGTATTTT.